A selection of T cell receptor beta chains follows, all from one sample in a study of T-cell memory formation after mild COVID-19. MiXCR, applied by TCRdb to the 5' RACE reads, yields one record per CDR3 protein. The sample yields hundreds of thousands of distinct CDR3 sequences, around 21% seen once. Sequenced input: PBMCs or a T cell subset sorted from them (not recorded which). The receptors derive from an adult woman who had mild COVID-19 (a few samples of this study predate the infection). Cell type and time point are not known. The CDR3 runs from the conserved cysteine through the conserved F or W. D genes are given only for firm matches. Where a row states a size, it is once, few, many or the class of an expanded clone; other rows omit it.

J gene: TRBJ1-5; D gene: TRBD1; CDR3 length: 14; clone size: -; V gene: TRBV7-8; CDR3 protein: CASRGDRDNQPQHF; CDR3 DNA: TGTGCCAGCAGGGGAGACAGGGACAATCAGCCCCAGCATTTT
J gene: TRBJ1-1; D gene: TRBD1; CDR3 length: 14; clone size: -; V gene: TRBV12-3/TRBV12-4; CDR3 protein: CASSYTGQGVEAFF; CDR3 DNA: TGTGCCAGCAGTTACACCGGACAGGGGGTTGAAGCTTTCTTT
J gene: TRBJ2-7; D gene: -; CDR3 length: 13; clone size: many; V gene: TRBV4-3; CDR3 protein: CASSQDLGYEQYF; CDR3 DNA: TGCGCCAGCAGCCAAGATCTGGGGTACGAGCAGTACTTC
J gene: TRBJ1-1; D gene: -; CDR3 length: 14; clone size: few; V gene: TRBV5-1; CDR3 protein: CASKRESLNTEAFF; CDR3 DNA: TGCGCCAGCAAACGGGAAAGTTTGAACACTGAAGCTTTCTTT
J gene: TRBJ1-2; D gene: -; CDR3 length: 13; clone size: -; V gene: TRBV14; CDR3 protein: CASSQEPLYGYTF; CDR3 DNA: TGTGCCAGCAGCCAAGAACCGCTCTATGGCTACACCTTC
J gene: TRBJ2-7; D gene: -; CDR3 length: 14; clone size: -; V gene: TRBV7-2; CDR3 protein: CASSLGTILGEQYF; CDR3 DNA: TGTGCCAGCAGCTTAGGAACAATTTTAGGCGAGCAGTACTTC
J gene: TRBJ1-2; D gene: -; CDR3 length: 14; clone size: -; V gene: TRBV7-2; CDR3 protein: CASSLAGEVRPDDF; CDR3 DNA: TGTGCCAGCAGCTTAGCTGGGGAGGTCAGGCCGGATGACTTC
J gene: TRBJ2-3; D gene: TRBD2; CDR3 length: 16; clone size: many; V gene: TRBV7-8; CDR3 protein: CASSFTSGGSADTQYF; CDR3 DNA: TGTGCCAGCAGCTTTACTAGCGGGGGGAGTGCAGATACGCAGTATTTT
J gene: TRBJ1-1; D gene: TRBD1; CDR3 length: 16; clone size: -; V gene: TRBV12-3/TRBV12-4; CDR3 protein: CASSHGTGGIVTEAFF; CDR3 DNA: TGTGCCAGCAGCCACGGGACAGGGGGCATCGTCACTGAAGCTTTCTTT
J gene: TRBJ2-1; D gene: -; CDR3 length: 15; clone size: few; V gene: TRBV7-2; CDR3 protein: CASSISLVGYNEQFF; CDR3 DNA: TGTGCCAGCAGTATATCCCTGGTTGGCTACAATGAGCAGTTCTTC
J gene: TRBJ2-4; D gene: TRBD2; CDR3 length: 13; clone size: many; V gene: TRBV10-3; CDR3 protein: CAISETGDGRSYF; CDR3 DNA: TGTGCCATCAGTGAGACCGGAGACGGGAGGTCGTACTTC
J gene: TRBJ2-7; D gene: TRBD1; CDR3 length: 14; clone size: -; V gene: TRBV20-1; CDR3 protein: CSAYSGTGAYEQYF; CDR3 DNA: TGCAGTGCTTACTCCGGGACAGGGGCCTACGAGCAGTACTTC
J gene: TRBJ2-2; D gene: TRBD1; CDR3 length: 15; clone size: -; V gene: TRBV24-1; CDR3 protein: CATSDSDRDTGELFF; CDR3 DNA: TGTGCCACCAGTGATTCCGACAGGGACACCGGGGAGCTGTTTTTT
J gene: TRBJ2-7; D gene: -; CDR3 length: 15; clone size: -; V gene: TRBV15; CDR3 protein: CATSRTARSTYEQYF; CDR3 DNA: TGTGCCACCTCACGGACAGCCCGATCCACCTACGAGCAGTACTTC
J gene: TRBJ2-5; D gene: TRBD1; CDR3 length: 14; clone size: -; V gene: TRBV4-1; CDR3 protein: CASSQDGTEETQYF; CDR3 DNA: TGCGCCAGCAGCCAAGACGGGACAGAAGAGACCCAGTACTTC
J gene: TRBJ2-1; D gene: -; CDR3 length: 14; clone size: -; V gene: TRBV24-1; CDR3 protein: CATSVHAGKNEQFF; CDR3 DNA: TGTGCCACCAGTGTGCATGCGGGTAAGAATGAGCAGTTCTTC
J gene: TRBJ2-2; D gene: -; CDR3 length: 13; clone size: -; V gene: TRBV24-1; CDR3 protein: CATSDFSSGELFF; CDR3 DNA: TGTGCCACCAGTGATTTTAGTTCCGGGGAGCTGTTTTTT
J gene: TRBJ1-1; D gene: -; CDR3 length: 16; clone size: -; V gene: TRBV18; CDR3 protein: CASSPVGGGANTEAFF; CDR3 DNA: TGTGCCAGCTCACCGGTCGGCGGAGGGGCGAACACTGAAGCTTTCTTT
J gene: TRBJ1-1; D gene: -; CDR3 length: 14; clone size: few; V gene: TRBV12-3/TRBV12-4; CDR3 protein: CASSFGTVNTEAFF; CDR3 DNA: TGTGCCAGCAGTTTTGGTACTGTGAACACTGAAGCTTTCTTT
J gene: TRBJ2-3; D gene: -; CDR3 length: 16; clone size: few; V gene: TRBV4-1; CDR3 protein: CASSRTAGLSTDTQYF; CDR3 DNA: TGCGCCAGCAGCCGTACAGCGGGCCTTAGTACAGATACGCAGTATTTT
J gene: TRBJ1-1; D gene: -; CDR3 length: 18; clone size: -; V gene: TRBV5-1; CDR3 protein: CASTNSSGSLIMNTEAFF; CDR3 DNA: TGCGCCAGCACCAATTCCTCCGGGAGCCTAATCATGAACACTGAAGCTTTCTTT
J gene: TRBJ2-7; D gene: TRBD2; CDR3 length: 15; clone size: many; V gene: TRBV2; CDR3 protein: CASSEARAGAYEQYF; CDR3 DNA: TGTGCCAGCAGTGAAGCACGAGCGGGGGCCTACGAGCAGTACTTC
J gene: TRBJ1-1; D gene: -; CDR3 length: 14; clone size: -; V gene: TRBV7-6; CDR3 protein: CASSLNTGNTEAFF; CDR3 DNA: TGTGCCAGCAGCTTAAATACAGGGAACACTGAAGCTTTCTTT
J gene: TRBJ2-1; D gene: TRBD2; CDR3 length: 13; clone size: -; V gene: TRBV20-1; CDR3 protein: CSAWAGGDNEQFF; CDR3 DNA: TGCAGTGCCTGGGCGGGAGGAGACAATGAGCAGTTCTTC
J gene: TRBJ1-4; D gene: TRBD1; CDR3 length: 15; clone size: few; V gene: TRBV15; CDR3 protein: CATSRGDRGHEKLFF; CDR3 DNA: TGTGCCACCAGCAGAGGGGACAGGGGGCATGAAAAACTGTTTTTT
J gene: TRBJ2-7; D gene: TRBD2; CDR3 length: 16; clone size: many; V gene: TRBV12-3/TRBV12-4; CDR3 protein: CASSPGTSGSLGEQYF; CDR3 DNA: TGTGCCAGCAGTCCCGGGACTAGCGGGAGTCTGGGCGAGCAGTACTTC
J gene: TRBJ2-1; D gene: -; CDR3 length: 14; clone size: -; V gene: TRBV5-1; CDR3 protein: CASSLAEGYNEQFF; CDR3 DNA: TGCGCCAGCAGCTTGGCGGAGGGATACAATGAGCAGTTCTTC
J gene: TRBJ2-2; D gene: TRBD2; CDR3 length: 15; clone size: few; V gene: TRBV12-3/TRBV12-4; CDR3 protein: CASTWAGGAAGELFF; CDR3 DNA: TGTGCCAGCACTTGGGCCGGGGGGGCGGCCGGGGAGCTGTTTTTT
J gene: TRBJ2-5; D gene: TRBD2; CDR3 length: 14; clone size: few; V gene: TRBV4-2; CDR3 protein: CASSQVRGGETQYF; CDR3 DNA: TGTGCCAGCAGCCAAGTTCGCGGGGGAGAGACCCAGTACTTC
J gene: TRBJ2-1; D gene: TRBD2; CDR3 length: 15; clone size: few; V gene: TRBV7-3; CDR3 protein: CASSSTSGLYNEQFF; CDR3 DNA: TGTGCCAGCAGCTCGACTAGCGGGTTATACAATGAGCAGTTCTTC
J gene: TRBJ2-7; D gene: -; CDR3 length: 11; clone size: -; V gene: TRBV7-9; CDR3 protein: CASSRGPREYF; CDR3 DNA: TGTGCCAGCAGCAGGGGCCCGCGTGAGTACTTC
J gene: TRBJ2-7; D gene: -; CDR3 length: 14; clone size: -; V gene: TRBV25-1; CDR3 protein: CASSDPHRAYEQYF; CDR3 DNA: TGTGCCAGCAGTGATCCTCACCGGGCCTACGAGCAGTACTTC
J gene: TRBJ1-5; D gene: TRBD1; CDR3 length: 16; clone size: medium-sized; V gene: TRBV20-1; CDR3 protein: CSALYAGDRENQPQHF; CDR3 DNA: TGCAGTGCCCTCTACGCTGGGGACAGGGAAAATCAGCCCCAGCATTTT
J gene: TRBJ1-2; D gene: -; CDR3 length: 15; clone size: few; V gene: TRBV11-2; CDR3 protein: CASSPRAGLIYGYTF; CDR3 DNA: TGTGCCAGCAGCCCGCGGGCAGGGCTCATCTATGGCTACACCTTC
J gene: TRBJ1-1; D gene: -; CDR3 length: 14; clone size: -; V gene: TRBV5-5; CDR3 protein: CASSLDSERTEAFF; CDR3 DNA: TGTGCCAGCAGCTTGGACTCCGAGCGTACTGAAGCTTTCTTT
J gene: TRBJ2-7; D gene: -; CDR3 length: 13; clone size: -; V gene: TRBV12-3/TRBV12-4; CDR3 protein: CASTPEVYYEQYF; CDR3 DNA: TGTGCCAGCACCCCAGAGGTTTATTACGAGCAGTACTTC
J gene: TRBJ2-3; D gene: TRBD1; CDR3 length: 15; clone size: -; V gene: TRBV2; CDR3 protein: CASTNDRADTDTQYF; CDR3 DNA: TGTGCCAGCACCAACGACAGGGCTGACACAGATACGCAGTATTTT
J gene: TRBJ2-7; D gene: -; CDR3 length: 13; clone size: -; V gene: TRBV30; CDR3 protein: CAWRAGHPTQQYF; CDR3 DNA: TGTGCCTGGAGGGCAGGACACCCGACCCAGCAGTACTTC
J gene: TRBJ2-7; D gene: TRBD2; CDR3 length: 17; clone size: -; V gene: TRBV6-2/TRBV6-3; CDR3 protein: CASSYSGLAGVIYEQYF; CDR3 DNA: TGTGCCAGCAGTTACTCTGGTCTAGCGGGAGTTATCTACGAGCAGTACTTC
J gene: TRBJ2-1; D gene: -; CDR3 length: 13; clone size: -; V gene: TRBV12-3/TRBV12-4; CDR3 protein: CASSSGPVDEQFF; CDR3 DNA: TGTGCCAGCAGCAGCGGACCGGTGGATGAGCAGTTCTTC
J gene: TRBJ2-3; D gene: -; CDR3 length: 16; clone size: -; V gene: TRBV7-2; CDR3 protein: CASSSRGAGRVDTQYF; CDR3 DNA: TGTGCCAGCAGCTCCCGGGGGGCAGGGAGGGTTGATACGCAGTATTTT
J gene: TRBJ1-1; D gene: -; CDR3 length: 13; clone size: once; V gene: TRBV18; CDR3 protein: CASGVRVDTEAFF; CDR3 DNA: TGTGCCAGCGGGGTGAGGGTTGACACTGAAGCTTTCTTT
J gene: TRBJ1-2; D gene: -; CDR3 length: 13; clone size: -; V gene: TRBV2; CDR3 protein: CASRQAQGYGYTF; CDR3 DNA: TGTGCCAGCAGACAGGCACAGGGCTACGGCTACACCTTC
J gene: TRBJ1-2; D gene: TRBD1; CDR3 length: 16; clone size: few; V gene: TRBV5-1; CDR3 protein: CASSRGQGGGGYGYTF; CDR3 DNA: TGCGCCAGCAGCCGAGGACAAGGAGGGGGCGGCTATGGCTACACCTTC
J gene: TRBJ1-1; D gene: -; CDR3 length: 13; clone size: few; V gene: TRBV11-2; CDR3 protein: CASSLRRETMAFF; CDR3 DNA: TGTGCCAGCAGCTTACGTCGAGAGACGATGGCTTTCTTT
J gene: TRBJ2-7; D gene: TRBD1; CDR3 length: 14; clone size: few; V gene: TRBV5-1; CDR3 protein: CASSSGTGIHEQYF; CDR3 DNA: TGCGCCAGCAGCTCCGGGACAGGGATCCACGAGCAGTACTTC
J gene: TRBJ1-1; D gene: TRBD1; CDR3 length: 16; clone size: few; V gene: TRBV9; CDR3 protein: CASSGALGQGGTEAFF; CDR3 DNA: TGTGCCAGCAGCGGCGCTCTGGGGCAGGGGGGCACTGAAGCTTTCTTT
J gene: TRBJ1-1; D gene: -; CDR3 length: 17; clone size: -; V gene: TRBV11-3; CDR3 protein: CASSLDQYAHRPIEAFF; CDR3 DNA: TGTGCCAGCAGCTTAGATCAATACGCCCATCGTCCTATTGAAGCTTTCTTT
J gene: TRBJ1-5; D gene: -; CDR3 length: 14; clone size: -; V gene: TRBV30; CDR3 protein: CAWSAHLGNQPQHF; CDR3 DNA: TGTGCCTGGAGTGCCCATTTAGGGAATCAGCCCCAGCATTTT
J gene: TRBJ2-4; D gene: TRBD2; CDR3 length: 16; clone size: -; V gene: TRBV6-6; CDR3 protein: CASRRLAGDLKNIQYF; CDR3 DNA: TGTGCCAGCAGGCGACTAGCGGGGGACCTTAAAAACATTCAGTACTTC
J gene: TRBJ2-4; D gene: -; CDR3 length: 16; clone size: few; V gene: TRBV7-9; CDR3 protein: CASSLDPMGAKNIQYF; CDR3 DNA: TGTGCCAGCAGCTTAGATCCCATGGGAGCCAAAAACATTCAGTACTTC
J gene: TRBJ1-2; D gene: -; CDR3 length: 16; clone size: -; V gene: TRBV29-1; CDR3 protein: CSAHHWQDDSNYGYTF; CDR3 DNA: TGCAGCGCCCATCATTGGCAGGACGATTCTAACTATGGCTACACCTTC
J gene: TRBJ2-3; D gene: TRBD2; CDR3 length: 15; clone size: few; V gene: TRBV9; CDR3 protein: CASSSASGIGDTQYF; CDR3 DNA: TGTGCCAGCAGTTCGGCTAGCGGGATTGGAGATACGCAGTATTTT
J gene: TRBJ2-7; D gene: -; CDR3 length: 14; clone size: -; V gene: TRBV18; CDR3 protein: CASSPPASPYEQYF; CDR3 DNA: TGTGCCAGCTCACCACCGGCCAGCCCCTACGAGCAGTACTTC